The 18 T cell receptor beta chains listed next were all sequenced from one sample in a study of blood T cell repertoires in COVID-19. TCRdb's table, derived via immunoSEQ multiplex PCR, lists solely in-frame clones and lacks some. The sample shows over 300,000 clones, 90% of them seen only once. Source material: peripheral blood. These receptors were collected from a man younger than 35 with active or convalescent COVID-19.

The chain combines TRBV7-2 with TRBJ1-5; D not certain. The germline V gene encodes CDR1 SGHTA and CDR2 FQGNSA. V lost 1 base and J 3 bases, leaving 10 bases between the germline ends. This CDR3 region has 15 residues. The CDR3 nucleotides read TGTGCCAGCAGCTTAGTGGTGGCCCTCAATCAGCCCCAGCATTTT. Translating it yields CASSLVVALNQPQHF.

The V call is TRBV12-3 or TRBV12-4, the J call TRBJ1-4; unclear D gene. This CDR3 comprises 11 residues. Between the trimmed V and J ends, which lost 6 bases and 4 bases, there was a span of 3 bases. In DNA, the CDR3 is TGTGCCAGCAGCTTTAATGAAAAACTGTTTTTT. It codes for CASSFNEKLFF.

This clone was detected only once. V is TRBV4-2 and J is TRBJ1-6; D remains unclear. Germline V gene sequence: CDR1 LGHNA, CDR2 YNFKEQ. The CDR3 contains 16 residues. Trimming shortened V by 0 bases and J by 6 bases, and 12 bases separated the two germline ends. As DNA, the CDR3 is TGTGCCAGCAGCCAAGAAAAGACAAGATCTAATTCACCCCTCCACTTT. Protein sequence: CASSQEKTRSNSPLHF.

This chain joins TRBV20-1 and TRBJ2-4, with a possible D match to TRBD1 (7 bases). V lost 5 bases and J 7 bases, leaving 15 bases between the germline ends. Germline V gives CDR1 DFQATT, CDR2 SNEGSKA (reference sequence). This CDR3 contains 13 residues. CDR3 nucleotides: TGCAGTGCTGGTGGCAGGGGGGTGAACATTCAGTACTTC. It encodes CSAGGRGVNIQYF.

The chain employs TRBV28 and TRBJ1-5, with a tentative D call TRBD1 (6 bases). The V and J ends lost 6 bases and 3 bases respectively, with 21 bases between them. Germline V gives CDR1 MDHEN, CDR2 SYDVKM. The CDR3 extends over 17 amino acids. Written as DNA, the CDR3 is TGTGCCAGCAGGAAGCCAGGGGCCACCCCATTCAATCAGCCCCAGCATTTT. It codes for CASRKPGATPFNQPQHF.

This chain links TRBV4-1 with TRBJ2-3, with D unresolved. V gave up 2 bases and J gave up 1 base, with 4 bases separating them. The CDR3 is 13 residues long. Germline V gene data show CDR1 as MGHRA and CDR2 as YSYEKL. The CDR3 is CASSQTGTDTQYF. The CDR3 nucleotides are TGCGCCAGCAGCCAAACTGGCACAGATACGCAGTATTTT.

This clone was picked up one time. CDR3 residues: CASSPGTGELFF. The CDR3 DNA is TGTGCCAGCAGCCCCGGGACCGGGGAGCTGTTTTTT. The chain carries TRBV7-3 and TRBJ2-2; D unclear. Germline V gene sequence: CDR1 SGHTA, CDR2 FQGTGA. V lost 5 bases and J lost 5, with 6 bases in between. The CDR3 has 12 amino acids.

The rearrangement uses TRBV4-2 and TRBJ2-3; 10 positions agree with TRBD2. CDR1 LGHNA and CDR2 YNFKEQ come from the germline V gene. V lost 1 base, J lost 4 bases, and 8 bases stayed unmatched. This CDR3 region has 17 residues. The CDR3, as DNA: TGTGCCAGCAGCCAAGTCACTAGCGGGACCCTACCAGATACGCAGTATTTT. Protein: CASSQVTSGTLPDTQYF.

The chain combines TRBV28 with TRBJ2-7; tentatively, D is TRBD1 (5 bases). Germline values: CDR1 MDHEN, CDR2 SYDVKM. The V end lost 2 bases, the J end lost 7 bases, and 12 bases lay between the germline ends. The CDR3 has 13 residues. The CDR3 loop reads CASSLNTAGEQYF. The CDR3, as DNA: TGTGCCAGCAGTTTAAACACCGCAGGGGAGCAGTACTTC.

This rearrangement joins TRBV7-9 to TRBJ2-3; possibly TRBD2 for D (6 bases). Germline V gene data show CDR1 as SEHNR and CDR2 as FQNEAQ (reference sequence). The V end lost 1 base, the J end lost 1 base, and 9 bases lay between the germline ends. The CDR3 is 15 residues long. This CDR3 reads CASSLGSSGTDTQYF. CDR3 DNA sequence: TGTGCCAGCAGCTTAGGTTCTAGCGGCACAGATACGCAGTATTTT.

The chain links TRBV27 to TRBJ1-4; D unclear. Per the germline V gene, CDR1 is MNHEY and CDR2 is SMNVEV (reference sequence). The V and J ends lost 4 bases and 5 bases respectively, with 17 bases between them. The CDR3 runs to 16 residues. CDR3 residues: CASSSMIGTVNEKLFF. CDR3 bases: TGTGCCAGCAGTTCGATGATCGGTACGGTAAATGAAAAACTGTTTTTT.

The J gene is TRBJ1-1, the V gene TRBV2; D unclear. This CDR3 spans 13 amino acids. CDR1 and CDR2 from the germline V gene are SNHLY and FYNNEI. The V and J ends lost 3 bases and 0 bases respectively, with 5 bases between them. The CDR3 DNA follows: TGTGCCAGCAGTGATATAATGAACACTGAAGCTTTCTTT. This gives the protein CASSDIMNTEAFF.

This clone was seen once. The chain recombines TRBV28 with TRBJ1-2; unclear D gene. Trimming left V 6 bases short and J 7 bases short, with 12 bases between. CDR1 and CDR2 (germline): MDHEN, SYDVKM. The CDR3 extends over 12 amino acids. The CDR3 DNA follows: TGTGCCAGCAGGAACCAGGCTGTTGGCTACACCTTC. Its translation: CASRNQAVGYTF.

The CDR3 nucleotides are TGTGCCAGCAGCTTGTATAGCGGGAGTTCCTCTGAGACCCAGTACTTC. As protein: CASSLYSGSSSETQYF. V usage is TRBV5-5 and J usage is TRBJ2-5; TRBD2 matches 9 bases. The CDR3 length is 16 residues. The germline V gene has CDR1 SGHKS and CDR2 YYEKEE (reference sequence). J lost 5 bases, V lost 1 base, and 9 bases had no gene match.

The rearrangement joins TRBV7-6 to TRBJ2-3; D perhaps matches TRBD2 (5 bases). Per the germline V gene, CDR1 is SGHVS and CDR2 is FNYEAQ. This CDR3 is 15 amino acids long. V was shortened by 1 base and J by 0 bases, with 8 bases between the two germline ends. Here the CDR3 DNA reads TGTGCCAGCAGCTTAGTGACTACTAGCACAGATACGCAGTATTTT. Amino acid sequence: CASSLVTTSTDTQYF.

This clone was found once. This sequence joins TRBV7-9 and TRBJ2-3; 11 nucleotides align to TRBD2. CDR3 length equals 17 residues. J lost 2 bases, V lost 0 bases, and 4 bases had no gene match. Per the germline V gene, CDR1 is SEHNR and CDR2 is FQNEAQ (reference sequence). Written as DNA, the CDR3 is TGTGCCAGCAGCTTAGCTGCGACTAGCGGGATCACAGATACGCAGTATTTT. This sequence encodes CASSLAATSGITDTQYF.

On this clone itself: The junction departs from the called germline gene at one end, perhaps through a read error. The chain recombines TRBV9 with TRBJ2-7, with TRBD2 matching over 7 bases. From germline, CDR1 is SGDLS and CDR2 YYNGEE. The CDR3 contains 14 residues. DNA for the CDR3: TGTGCCAGCAGCGCGCCCGGGAGGTCCTCCGAGCAGTACTTC. Protein: CASSAPGRSSEQYF.

The chain is built from TRBV14 and TRBJ1-6; the D is unclear. The germline V gene encodes CDR1 SGHDN and CDR2 FVKESK. The germline V and J ends were trimmed by 1 base and 14 bases, with 12 bases remaining between them. The CDR3 spans 13 residues. The CDR3 region is CASSQAWPSTLHF. CDR3 bases: TGTGCCAGCAGCCAAGCATGGCCCTCCACCCTCCACTTT. The full variable domain, in which reference TRBV14 and TRBJ1-6 provide the parts outside the CDR3, is EAGVTQFPSHSVIEKGQTVTLRCDPISGHDNLYWYRRVMGKEIKFLLHFVKESKQDESGMPNNRFLAERTGGTYSTLKVQPAELEDSGVYFCASSQAWPSTLHFGNGTRLTVT.